This T cell receptor (beta chain) was profiled in a study of CD8 T cells in ankylosing spondylitis (TCRdb year 2017). At the level of the whole study: T cell receptor beta repertoires were profiled in healthy donors and ankylosing spondylitis patients so that disease-linked TCR variants could be found. The full study cohort comprised about 25 ankylosing spondylitis patients and about a hundred healthy donors. Samples of peripheral blood were taken, and for ankylosing spondylitis patients, synovial fluid was collected as well.

TCRdb names Illumina HiSeq 2500 as the instrument used. Quantitative 5'-RACE with molecular barcodes was the method used to prepare the TCR beta libraries. In the source study's methods: A new computational method based on a probabilistic model of VDJ rearrangement was used to identify disease-linked TCR variants. TCRdb reanalyzed the raw reads on its own, using fastp at Q25 for trimming and MiXCR for clone calling, and kept in-frame beta chains. Rows with a matching CDR3 protein are joined into one entry that keeps the most common DNA and genes. For this entry, the V and J calls and clone size follow TCRdb and not the study's own pipeline. The sample table records 350,000 or so distinct CDR3 sequences; about 15% of these occur just once. The ten largest account for 1.1% of the sample. Study-level results and caveats: Some of the motif variants had been reported before in the synovial fluid and blood of reactive arthritis patients, a finding that suggests common disease-initiation mechanisms. Blood from ankylosing spondylitis patients appeared to be characterized by a TCR beta motif composed of about 8 highly homologous amino acid variants. The disease-linked clones showed a CD8+ phenotype and occurred at relatively low frequencies in peripheral blood. According to the report, matched synovial fluid samples from ankylosing spondylitis patients were significantly enriched for the disease-linked clones.

This clonotype has just a few counts. Its antigen remains unidentified. Base quality data are lacking; no much larger clone is found one base away. Taken from cysteine to phenylalanine, the CDR3 has 15 residues. Only the CDR3 DNA stays, 45 bases, in frame from base 1. V drops 1 base and J drops 1 base, leaving 11 bases in between. The germline V gene encodes CDR1 DFQATT and CDR2 SNEGSKA (reference sequence). The TCR was taken from a male donor with ankylosing spondylitis or in good health (not recorded which). Sequencing was done on a sample of blood, either unsorted or a sorted T cell fraction (not recorded which). The V gene is TRBV20-1 and the J gene is TRBJ1-3; a tentative D match to TRBD1 spans 5 bases. The CDR3 protein is CSARVGRGSGNTIYF. The DNA reads as follows: TGCAGTGCTAGAGTGGGAAGGGGATCTGGAAACACCATATATTTT.